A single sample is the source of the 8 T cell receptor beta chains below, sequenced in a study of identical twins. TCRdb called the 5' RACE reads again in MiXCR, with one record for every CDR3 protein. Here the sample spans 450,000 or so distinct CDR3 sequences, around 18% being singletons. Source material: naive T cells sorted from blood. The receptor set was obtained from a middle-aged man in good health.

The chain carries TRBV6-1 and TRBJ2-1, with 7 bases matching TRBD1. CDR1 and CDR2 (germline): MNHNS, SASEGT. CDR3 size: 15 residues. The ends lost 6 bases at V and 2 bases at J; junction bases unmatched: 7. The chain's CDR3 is CASSRDSSPYNEQFF. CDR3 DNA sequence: TGTGCCAGCAGCCGGGACAGTTCCCCCTACAATGAGCAGTTCTTC.

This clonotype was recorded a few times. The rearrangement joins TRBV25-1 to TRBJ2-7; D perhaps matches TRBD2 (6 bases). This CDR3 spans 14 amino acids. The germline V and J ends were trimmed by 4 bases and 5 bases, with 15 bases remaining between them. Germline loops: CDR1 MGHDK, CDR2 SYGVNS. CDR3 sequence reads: CASSGRVGDHEQYF. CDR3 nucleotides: TGTGCCAGCAGTGGGAGGGTGGGGGACCACGAGCAGTACTTC.

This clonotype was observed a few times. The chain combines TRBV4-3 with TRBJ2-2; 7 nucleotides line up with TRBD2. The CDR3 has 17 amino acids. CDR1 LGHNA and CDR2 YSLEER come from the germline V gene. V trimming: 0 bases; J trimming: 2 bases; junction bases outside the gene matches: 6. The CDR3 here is CASSQDAGLYNTGELFF. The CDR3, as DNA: TGCGCCAGCAGCCAAGATGCGGGACTATATAACACCGGGGAGCTGTTTTTT.

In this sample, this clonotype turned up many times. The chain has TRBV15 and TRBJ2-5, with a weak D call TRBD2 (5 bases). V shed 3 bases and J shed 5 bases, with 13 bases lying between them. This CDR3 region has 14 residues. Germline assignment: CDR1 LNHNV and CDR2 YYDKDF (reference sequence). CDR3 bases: TGTGCCACCAGCAGGACTATCGGTTGGGAGACCCAGTACTTC. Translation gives CATSRTIGWETQYF.

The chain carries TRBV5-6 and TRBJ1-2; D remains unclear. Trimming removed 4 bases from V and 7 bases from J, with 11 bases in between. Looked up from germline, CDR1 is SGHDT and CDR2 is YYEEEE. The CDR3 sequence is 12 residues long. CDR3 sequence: CASSQAWVGYTF. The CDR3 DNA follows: TGTGCCAGCAGCCAAGCCTGGGTTGGCTACACCTTC.

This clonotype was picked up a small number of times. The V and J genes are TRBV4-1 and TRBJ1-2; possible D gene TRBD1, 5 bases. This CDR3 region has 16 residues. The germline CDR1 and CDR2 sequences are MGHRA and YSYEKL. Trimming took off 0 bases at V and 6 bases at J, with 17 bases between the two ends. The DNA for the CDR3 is TGCGCCAGCAGCCAAGAAGGGGTTAGGGCGGAGGATGGCTACACCTTC. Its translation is CASSQEGVRAEDGYTF.

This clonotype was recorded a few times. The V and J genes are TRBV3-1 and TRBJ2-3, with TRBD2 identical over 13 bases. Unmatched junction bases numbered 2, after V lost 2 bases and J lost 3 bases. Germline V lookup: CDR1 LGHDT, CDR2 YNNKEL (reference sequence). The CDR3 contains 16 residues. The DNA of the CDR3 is TGTGCCAGCAGCCAACTGACTAGCGGGGGGACAGATACGCAGTATTTT. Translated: CASSQLTSGGTDTQYF.

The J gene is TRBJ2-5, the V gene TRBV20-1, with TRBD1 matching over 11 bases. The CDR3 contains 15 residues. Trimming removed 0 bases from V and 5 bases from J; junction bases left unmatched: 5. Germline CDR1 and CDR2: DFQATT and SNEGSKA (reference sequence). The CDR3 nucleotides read TGCAGTGCTAGAGATTGGGACAGGGGGAGTGAGACCCAGTACTTC. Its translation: CSARDWDRGSETQYF.